These 4 T cell receptor beta chains were all obtained from the same sample, sequenced in a study of blood T cells in healthy people across ages. A second PCR of about 7 to 12 cycles used a sample-barcoded 5' primer and a J-beta primer mix. TCRdb ran MiXCR on the 5' RACE reads and lists one entry per CDR3 protein. The data show just over 800,000 distinct CDR3 sequences, less than 80% seen once. Sequencing was performed on blood. The receptor source for this set is a man aged 25 to 45 in good health.

This clonotype came up a few times. The J gene is TRBJ1-6, the V gene TRBV6-5; 10 bases map to TRBD1. J was trimmed by 10 bases and V by 0 bases; bases with no gene match: 3. Germline V CDR1 and CDR2: MNHEY, SVGAGI. CDR3 size: 15 residues. In DNA, the CDR3 is TGTGCCAGCAGTTACTCGGACAGGGGGGAGTCACCCCTCCACTTT. Residues: CASSYSDRGESPLHF.

The chain employs TRBV10-3 and TRBJ2-5, with a tentative D call TRBD1 (6 bases). Germline V gene lookup returns CDR1 ENHRY and CDR2 SYGVKD. The CDR3 extends over 15 amino acids. V lost 2 bases and J lost 1, with 11 bases in between. The DNA for the CDR3 is TGTGCCATCAGTGAGGGGCAGGGGATCCAAGAGACCCAGTACTTC. This codes for CAISEGQGIQETQYF.

Remarks on this clonotype: Compared with germline, one end of the junction differs, possibly owing to a read error. CDR3 DNA sequence: TGTGCCACCAGCAGAGAAGCTACCGGGGAGCCGTTTTTT. Protein sequence: CATSREATGEPFF. The chain employs TRBV15 and TRBJ2-2; D might be TRBD2 (5 bases). From germline, CDR1 is LNHNV and CDR2 YYDKDF (reference sequence). The CDR3 runs 13 residues.

The V gene is TRBV20-1, the J gene TRBJ2-1, with TRBD2 matching 11 bases. The germline gives CDR1 DFQATT, CDR2 SNEGSKA (reference sequence). The CDR3 totals 18 residues. The V segment lost 0 bases and the J segment 1 base; nucleotides outside the gene matches: 8. The DNA for the CDR3 is TGCAGTGCTAGAGATTTGGCTAGCGGGGGGAAATCCTACAATGAGCAGTTCTTC. Protein product: CSARDLASGGKSYNEQFF.